Listed below are T cell receptor beta chains from one sample, sequenced in a study of untreated major depressive disorder. Produced via immunoSEQ multiplex PCR; TCRdb's table is partial and in-frame only. The table lists 15,000 to 20,000 clones, more than 75% of them singletons. Sequenced sample: CD4+ T cells from PBMCs. The receptors shown here come from a woman in her twenties or thirties in good health. CDR3s include the opening cysteine and the closing phenylalanine or tryptophan. The D gene is left open where the match is weak. Clone size is not always given. Where it is, it says once, few, many or a class for expanded clones.

V	size	D	J	CDR3	DNA
TRBV18	NA	TRBD2	TRBJ2-1	CASSPGLAGYNEQFF	TGTGCCAGCTCACCGGGACTAGCGGGGTACAATGAGCAGTTCTTC
TRBV4-1	NA	NA	TRBJ2-1	CASSRRDSSYNEQFF	TGCGCCAGCAGCCGCCGGGATAGCTCCTACAATGAGCAGTTCTTC
TRBV29-1	NA	NA	TRBJ2-1	CSVGRGSYNEQFF	TGCAGCGTCGGACGGGGCTCCTACAATGAGCAGTTCTTC
TRBV4-2	NA	NA	TRBJ2-2	CASSQDDRRGELFF	TGTGCCAGCAGCCAAGATGATAGGAGGGGGGAGCTGTTTTTT
TRBV4-1	NA	TRBD2	TRBJ2-7	CASSAGWASGTVNHEQYF	TGCGCCAGCAGCGCCGGATGGGCTAGCGGGACTGTAAACCACGAGCAGTACTTC
TRBV29-1	NA	TRBD2	TRBJ2-3	CSVDIAGGGTDTQYF	TGCAGCGTTGACATTGCGGGGGGCGGCACAGATACGCAGTATTTT
TRBV18	NA	TRBD2	TRBJ2-5	CASSPLAGDGETQYF	TGTGCCAGCTCACCGCTAGCGGGAGATGGGGAGACCCAGTACTTC
TRBV2	few	TRBD1	TRBJ1-1	CASSDPRGRVEAFF	TGTGCCAGCAGTGATCCCAGGGGGCGGGTTGAAGCTTTCTTT
TRBV6-5	NA	TRBD1	TRBJ2-3	CASSSTGVTQYF	TGTGCCAGCAGCTCGACAGGGGTGACGCAGTATTTT
TRBV6-5	NA	TRBD1	TRBJ2-7	CASSFRDRPYEQYF	TGTGCCAGCAGTTTCCGGGACAGACCCTACGAGCAGTACTTC
TRBV7-9	NA	NA	TRBJ2-3	CASSPGRGERVF	TGTGCCAGCAGCCCCGGAAGGGGGGAAAGGGTCTTT
TRBV5-1	few	TRBD2	TRBJ2-1	CASSLTAGVGEQFF	TGCGCCAGCAGCTTGACGGCGGGAGTTGGGGAGCAGTTCTTC
TRBV19	NA	NA	TRBJ1-5	CASSILGAQVQPQHF	TGTGCCAGTAGTATACTGGGGGCGCAAGTGCAGCCCCAGCATTTT
TRBV7-2	NA	TRBD2	TRBJ2-5	CASSPTPGLAGAETQYF	TGTGCCAGCAGCCCGACGCCGGGACTAGCGGGAGCAGAGACCCAGTACTTC
TRBV5-6	NA	NA	TRBJ2-7	CASSFLHYEQYF	TGTGCCAGCAGCTTTTTACACTACGAGCAGTACTTC
TRBV2	NA	NA	TRBJ2-7	CASRDLKGPGARGRVQYF	TGTGCCAGCAGAGACCTGAAAGGGCCGGGAGCCCGGGGACGCGTTCAGTACTTC
TRBV27	NA	NA	TRBJ2-7	CASSLGVYEQYF	TGTGCCAGCAGTTTAGGGGTCTACGAGCAGTACTTC
TRBV25-1	NA	TRBD1	TRBJ1-2	CASSEPGQFYGYTF	TGTGCCAGCAGTGAACCGGGACAGTTCTATGGCTACACCTTC
TRBV5-1	once	NA	TRBJ2-3	CASSLFGDTQYF	TGCGCCAGCAGCTTGTTCGGGGATACGCAGTATTTT
TRBV28	NA	NA	TRBJ2-5	CASSSGPLGSQYF	TGTGCCAGCAGTTCTGGACCGCTTGGGAGCCAGTACTTC
TRBV7-8	NA	TRBD2	TRBJ2-3	CASSRLAGSTDTQYF	TGTGCCAGCAGCCGACTAGCGGGATCCACAGATACGCAGTATTTT
TRBV18	NA	TRBD2	TRBJ2-7	CASSPGAGSRREQYF	TGTGCCAGCTCACCAGGAGCGGGAAGTCGTCGCGAGCAGTACTTC
TRBV5-6	NA	NA	TRBJ2-1	CASSLRGLTYNEQFF	TGTGCCAGCAGCTTGCGAGGACTAACTTACAATGAGCAGTTCTTC
TRBV27	NA	TRBD2	TRBJ2-6	CASRPGGGVSGANVLTF	TGTGCCAGCCGTCCTGGGGGAGGGGTTTCTGGGGCCAACGTCCTGACTTTC
TRBV19	NA	TRBD1	TRBJ2-7	CASSILGQGANEQYF	TGTGCCAGTAGCATTCTCGGACAGGGGGCGAACGAGCAGTACTTC
TRBV4-2	few	NA	TRBJ1-5	CASSPGGNQPQHF	TGTGCCAGCAGCCCGGGGGGCAATCAGCCCCAGCATTTT
TRBV28	NA	TRBD1	TRBJ2-7	CAITGTVSYEQYF	TGTGCCATCACCGGGACAGTCTCCTACGAGCAGTACTTC
TRBV9	NA	NA	TRBJ2-1	CASSLGPPSSYNEQFF	TGTGCCAGCAGCCTCGGACCCCCCAGCTCCTACAATGAGCAGTTCTTC
TRBV7-9	NA	TRBD2	TRBJ2-1	CASSSAGTSGMNEQFF	TGTGCCAGCAGCTCGGCCGGGACTAGCGGGATGAATGAGCAGTTCTTC
TRBV9	NA	TRBD2	TRBJ2-7	CASSVGRQLAGGEEQYF	TGTGCCAGCAGCGTAGGCCGCCAACTAGCGGGAGGGGAAGAGCAGTACTTC
TRBV19	NA	TRBD1	TRBJ1-4	CASSEQGTNEKLFF	TGTGCCAGTAGTGAACAGGGGACTAATGAAAAACTGTTTTTT
TRBV18	NA	TRBD1	TRBJ1-3	CASSPGTAGNTIYF	TGTGCCAGCTCACCCGGGACAGCTGGAAACACCATATATTTT
TRBV7-6	NA	NA	TRBJ2-2	CASSLEGTNTGELFF	TGTGCCAGCAGCTTAGAGGGCACAAACACCGGGGAGCTGTTTTTT
TRBV28	NA	NA	TRBJ2-2	CASSPGTKLGELFF	TGTGCCAGCAGTCCTGGGACCAAACTCGGGGAGCTGTTTTTT
TRBV7-8	NA	NA	TRBJ2-2	CASSERAANTGELFF	TGTGCCAGCAGCGAGCGGGCCGCGAACACCGGGGAGCTGTTTTTT
TRBV7-8	NA	NA	TRBJ2-3	CASSPRFRSTDTQYF	TGTGCCAGCAGCCCCCGTTTTAGGAGCACAGATACGCAGTATTTT
TRBV19	NA	NA	TRBJ1-1	CASSIEPNTEAFF	TGTGCCAGTAGTATAGAGCCTAACACTGAAGCTTTCTTT
TRBV7-9	NA	NA	TRBJ1-2	CASNPQSLSYGYTF	TGTGCCAGCAACCCCCAGTCGCTTAGCTATGGCTACACCTTC
TRBV6-1	NA	NA	TRBJ2-7	CASSEWDTSSYEQYF	TGTGCCAGCAGTGAATGGGACACGAGCTCCTACGAGCAGTACTTC
TRBV7-3	NA	TRBD2	TRBJ2-1	CASSLWAGAGNEQFF	TGTGCCAGCAGCTTATGGGCGGGAGCGGGAAATGAGCAGTTCTTC
TRBV7-8	NA	TRBD1	TRBJ2-1	CASHEIRGKGNEQFF	TGTGCCAGCCACGAAATCAGGGGGAAGGGGAATGAGCAGTTCTTC
TRBV2	NA	NA	TRBJ2-6	CASRTGEGGANVLTF	TGTGCCAGCAGGACAGGCGAGGGTGGGGCCAACGTCCTGACTTTC
TRBV18	NA	TRBD1	TRBJ1-4	CASSPRQGKNNEKLFF	TGTGCCAGCTCACCGAGACAGGGGAAGAATAATGAAAAACTGTTTTTT
TRBV9	NA	NA	TRBJ1-3	CASSPDDSLPGNTIYF	TGTGCCAGCAGCCCAGACGACAGTCTCCCTGGAAACACCATATATTTT
TRBV30	NA	NA	TRBJ2-7	CAWSVWQGGYEQYF	TGTGCCTGGAGTGTTTGGCAGGGAGGCTACGAGCAGTACTTC
TRBV6-5	NA	NA	TRBJ2-7	CASSYSSGTPYEQYF	TGTGCCAGCAGTTACTCGAGTGGGACACCTTACGAGCAGTACTTC
TRBV9	NA	TRBD1	TRBJ1-4	CASSGDSYHEKLFF	TGTGCCAGCAGCGGGGACAGCTATCATGAAAAACTGTTTTTT
TRBV4-2	NA	TRBD1	TRBJ2-7	CASSQDLTGATYEQYF	TGTGCCAGCAGCCAAGATTTGACAGGGGCGACCTACGAGCAGTACTTC
TRBV7-9	NA	NA	TRBJ2-7	CASSLGGGPSEQYF	TGTGCCAGCAGCTTAGGCGGAGGACCCTCAGAGCAGTACTTC
TRBV19	NA	NA	TRBJ2-6	CASSFTGANVLTF	TGTGCCAGTAGTTTCACTGGGGCCAACGTCCTGACTTTC
TRBV27	NA	TRBD2	TRBJ2-7	CASSFQSGGVWEQYF	TGTGCCAGCAGTTTTCAAAGCGGGGGGGTCTGGGAGCAGTACTTC
TRBV5-1	NA	TRBD2	TRBJ2-5	CASSLWTSGGQETQYF	TGCGCCAGCAGCTTATGGACTAGCGGCGGCCAAGAGACCCAGTACTTC
TRBV11-2	NA	NA	TRBJ1-2	CASSLRGINYGYTF	TGTGCCAGCAGCTTACGGGGAATTAACTATGGCTACACCTTC